This TCR beta chain was sequenced in a study of blood T cell repertoires in COVID-19. The overall study: Sites in the United States, Italy and Spain provided acute and convalescent COVID-19 samples. PBMCs, B-cell-depleted T cells, or T cells provided the cDNA or gDNA that made up the material.

Methods used by the authors: The assay estimated nucleated cells by amplifying reference gene primers. Using immunoSEQ multiplex PCR, the repertoire was profiled, and TCRdb retains in-frame clones only, with some absent. V and J calls plus clone size are reproduced from that table; the DNA served to infer D and trimming. The sample has tens of thousands of clones; 88% are singletons. The V segment lost 4 bases and the J segment 4 bases; nucleotides outside the gene matches: 18. Germline V gene sequence: CDR1 LGHDT, CDR2 YNNKEL (reference sequence). The CDR3 has 19 amino acids. Sequenced material: peripheral blood. The chain combines TRBV3-1 (or the pseudogene TRBV3-2) with TRBJ2-5; 10 bases map to TRBD2. The source of this sequence is a man aged 45-65 years with active COVID-19. Here the CDR3 reads CASSRRASGSGGTGETQYF. As DNA, the CDR3 is TGTGCCAGCAGCCGGCGGGCTAGCGGGAGCGGGGGGACGGGAGAGACCCAGTACTTC.